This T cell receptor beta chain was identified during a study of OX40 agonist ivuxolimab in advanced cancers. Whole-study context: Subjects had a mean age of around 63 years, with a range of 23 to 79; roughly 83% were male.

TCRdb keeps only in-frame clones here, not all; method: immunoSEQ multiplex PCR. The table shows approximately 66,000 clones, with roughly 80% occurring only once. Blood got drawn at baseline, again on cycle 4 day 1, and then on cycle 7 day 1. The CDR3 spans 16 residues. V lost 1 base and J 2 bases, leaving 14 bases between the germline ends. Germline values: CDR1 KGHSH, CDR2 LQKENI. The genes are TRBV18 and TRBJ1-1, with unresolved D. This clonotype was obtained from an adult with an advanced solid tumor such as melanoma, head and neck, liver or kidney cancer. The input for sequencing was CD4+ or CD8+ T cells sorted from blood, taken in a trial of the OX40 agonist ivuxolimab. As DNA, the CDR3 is TGTGCCAGCTCACCACGATATGGAGACCTCAACACTGAAGCTTTCTTT. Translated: CASSPRYGDLNTEAFF. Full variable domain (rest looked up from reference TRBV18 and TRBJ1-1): NAGVMQNPRHLVRRRGQEARLRCSPMKGHSHVYWYRQLPEEGLKFMVYLQKENIIDESGMPKERFSAEFPKEGPSILRIQQVVRGDSAAYFCASSPRYGDLNTEAFFGQGTRLTVV.